The T cell receptor (beta chain) under discussion was sequenced for a study of CXCR3-negative and CXCR3-positive naive CD8 T cells. Concerning this clonotype: Its target is not known.

Study conclusions and caveats: More hydrophobic TRB CDR3s were found in CXCR3-positive naive cells than in CXCR3-negative naive cells. The level of CXCR3 expression partially decreased after cryopreservation; the majority of assays used fresh PBMCs. Naive subsets did not differ in surface CD5, and the authors estimated TCR strength using properties of the TRB CDR3.

The TRB cDNA libraries were prepared by 5' RACE with UMI labels. From the 5' RACE reads, TCRdb lists one entry per CDR3 protein and no DNA. The sample table includes about 150,000 distinct CDR3 sequences. The TCR comes from a human donor in good health. Some clones in this sample may be carry-over from other donors' samples. Sequencing was carried out using naive CXCR3+ CD8+ T cells from blood. Regarding subset: CD45RO-CCR7+CD27+CD95- naive CD8+ T cells expressing CXCR3 (TNR3+).

CDR3 amino acids: CASSPDSGRTYNEQFF. The V and J genes are TRBV11-1 and TRBJ2-1; TCRdb calls TRBD2, which cannot be checked without DNA. The CDR3 totals 16 residues. CDR1 and CDR2 from the germline V gene are SGHAT and FQDESV (reference sequence).